This T cell receptor (beta chain) stems from a study of shared T cell receptors in the human thymus. V gave up 2 bases and J gave up 0 bases; unmatched junction bases: 4. Germline-derived CDR1 and CDR2 are SGHTA and FQGNSA. This CDR3 is built from 16 residues. The table came from immunoSEQ multiplex PCR; TCRdb's copy has only in-frame clones and leaves some out. The sample gives hundreds of thousands of clones, roughly 88% of which show up once; around 0.0099% is in the top ten. The same sample was also studied in work on human thymus T cells. That publication notes: The people who donated were healthy Finnish babies having corrective surgery for congenital heart defects. The thymus tissue came from resections taken during corrective heart surgery. It looked as if thymic and blood repertoires used V and J genes in a biased way. Unrelated people showed highly overlapping thymic repertoires, related research reported.

The chain recombines TRBV7-2 with TRBJ2-3; 8 bases line up with TRBD2. The sequence was obtained from a boy under two years old with a congenital heart defect. Sequencing used thymocytes. CDR3 amino acids: CASSLSGGRSTDTQYF. CDR3 DNA sequence: TGTGCCAGCAGCTTATCCGGCGGGAGGAGCACAGATACGCAGTATTTT.